The T cell receptor beta chain under discussion was sequenced for a study of shared clonotypes between healthy human individuals. Study as a whole: The composition of the donors was a couple of women and a few men aged 18 to 49.

Study findings and constraints: Unshared clonotypes carried lower generation probabilities than those common to all four donors.

The germline V gene encodes CDR1 SQVTM and CDR2 ANQGSEA. The CDR3 sequence is 13 residues long. Trimming at V came to 7 bases and at J to 4 bases, leaving 4 bases not matched to a gene. The study drew its donors from healthy HIV-negative adults without recent acute infections or vaccinations. To note about this clone: No antigen is known for it.

Splitting of each subset's genomic DNA was done evenly across several immunoSEQ plates. The data were produced by immunoSEQ multiplex PCR, yet TCRdb's version contains in-frame clones alone and is incomplete. This sample has 2 million to 2.5 million clones, with approximately 90% found just once. The chain carries TRBV29-1 and TRBJ1-4; TRBD1 aligns across 9 bases. The source is a man between 18 and 35 years old in good health. Some clones in this sample may be carry-over from other donors' samples. Input material: naive CD4+ T cells from PBMCs. Subset in this sample: CD45RA+ positively selected. The CDR3 DNA is TGCAGCGCCAAGGGACAGGGTAATGAAAAACTGTTTTTT. Translation gives CSAKGQGNEKLFF.